This T cell receptor (beta chain) was obtained from a study of regulatory T cells in long-lasting Graves disease. This clonotype was counted at least ten times. Its antigen is unknown. Time point indicated: persistent/refractory GD, antithyroid drugs over 5 years with positive TRAb. From RNA extracted from PBMCs, the TCR library was made. EDTA tubes received approximately 9 milliliters of drawn peripheral blood. TCR beta libraries were built with iRepertoire HTBI primers and Arm-PCR of CDR3 regions. Per the authors' pipeline: Across samples, over 55 TRBV and around 14 TRBJ segments were found. TCRdb processed the multiplex PCR reads anew with MiXCR; each CDR3 protein has one entry. Here the V and J calls rest on TCRdb's processing, not on the authors' analysis. The sample includes roughly 450,000 distinct CDR3 sequences, about 20% of them seen just once. Findings and limits, study-wide: Sample size, which was small, may have reduced accuracy. Tissue studied was limited to peripheral blood, excluding thyroid tissue.

Trimming cost V 2 bases and J 0 bases; bases outside gene matches: 2. The CDR3 has 15 amino acids. CDR1 MNHEY and CDR2 SVGEGT come from the germline V gene. The genes are TRBV6-2 or TRBV6-3 and TRBJ2-7; 9 bases fit TRBD2. This specimen consisted of peripheral blood mononuclear cells (PBMCs), obtained when the disease was refractory, from a patient treated with antithyroid drugs. The receptor was isolated from a female donor with Graves disease. Written as DNA, the CDR3 is TGTGCCAGCAGTTACGATAGCGGGAGCTCCTACGAGCAGTACTTC. This translates into CASSYDSGSSYEQYF.